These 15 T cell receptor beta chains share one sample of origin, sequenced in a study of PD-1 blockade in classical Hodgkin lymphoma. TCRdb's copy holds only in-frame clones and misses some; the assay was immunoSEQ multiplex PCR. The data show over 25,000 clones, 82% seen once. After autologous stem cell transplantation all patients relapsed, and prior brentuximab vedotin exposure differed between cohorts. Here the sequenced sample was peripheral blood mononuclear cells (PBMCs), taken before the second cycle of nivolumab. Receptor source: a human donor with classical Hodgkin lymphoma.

The CDR3 region is CASLPSGRNTEAFF. CDR3 in DNA: TGTGCCAGCCTACCCTCGGGGAGAAACACTGAAGCTTTCTTT. The genes are TRBV11-2 and TRBJ1-1, with D hard to call. CDR1 is SGHAT and CDR2 is FQNNGV in the germline V gene. The CDR3 spans 14 residues. Trimming cost V 8 bases and J 2 bases, with 15 bases left between them.

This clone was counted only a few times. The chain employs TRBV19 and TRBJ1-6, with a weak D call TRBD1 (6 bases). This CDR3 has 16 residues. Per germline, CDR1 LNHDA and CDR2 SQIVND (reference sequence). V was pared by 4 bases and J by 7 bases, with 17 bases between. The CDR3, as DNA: TGTGCCAGTAGTACAACAGGGATTTGGGACAATTCACCCCTCCACTTT. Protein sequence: CASSTTGIWDNSPLHF.

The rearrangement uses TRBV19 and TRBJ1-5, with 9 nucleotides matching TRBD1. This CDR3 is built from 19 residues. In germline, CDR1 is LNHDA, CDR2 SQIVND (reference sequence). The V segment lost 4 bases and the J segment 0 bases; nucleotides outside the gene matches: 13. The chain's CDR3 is CASSRVGTGQFYSNQPQHF. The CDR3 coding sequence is TGTGCCAGTAGTAGGGTTGGGACAGGGCAATTTTATAGCAATCAGCCCCAGCATTTT.

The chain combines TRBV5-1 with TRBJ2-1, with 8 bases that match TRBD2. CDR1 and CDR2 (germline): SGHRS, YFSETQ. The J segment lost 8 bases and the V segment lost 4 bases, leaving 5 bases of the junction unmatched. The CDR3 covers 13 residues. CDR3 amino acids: CASSVGTRDEQFF. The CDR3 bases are TGCGCCAGCAGCGTCGGGACTAGGGATGAGCAGTTCTTC.

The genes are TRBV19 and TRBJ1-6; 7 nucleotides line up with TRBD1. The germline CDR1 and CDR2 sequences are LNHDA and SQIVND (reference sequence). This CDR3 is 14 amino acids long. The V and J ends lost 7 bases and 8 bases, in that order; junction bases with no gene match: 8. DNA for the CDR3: TGTGCCAGTACTCGACAGGGAGGAGATTCACCCCTCCACTTT. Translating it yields CASTRQGGDSPLHF.

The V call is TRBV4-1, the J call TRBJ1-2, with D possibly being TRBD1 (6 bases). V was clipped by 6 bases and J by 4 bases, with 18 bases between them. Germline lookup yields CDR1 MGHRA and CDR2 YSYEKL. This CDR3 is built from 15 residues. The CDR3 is CASRGEAGEVYGYTF. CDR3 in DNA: TGCGCCAGCAGGGGGGAGGCAGGGGAGGTCTATGGCTACACCTTC.

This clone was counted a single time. DNA of the CDR3: TGTGCCAGCAGCCCCAGCATGGGAGGCTACACCTTC. As protein: CASSPSMGGYTF. The rearrangement joins TRBV11-2 to TRBJ1-2; D gene ambiguous. Trimming shortened V by 5 bases and J by 8 bases, and 12 bases separated the two germline ends. Germline CDR1 and CDR2: SGHAT and FQNNGV. This CDR3 comprises 12 residues.

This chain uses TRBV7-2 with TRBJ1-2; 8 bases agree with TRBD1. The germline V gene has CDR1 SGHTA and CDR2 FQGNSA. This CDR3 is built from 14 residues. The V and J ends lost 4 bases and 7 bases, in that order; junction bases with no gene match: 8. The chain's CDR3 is CASSSWTGNRGYTF. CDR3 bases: TGTGCCAGCAGCTCCTGGACAGGGAATCGTGGCTACACCTTC.

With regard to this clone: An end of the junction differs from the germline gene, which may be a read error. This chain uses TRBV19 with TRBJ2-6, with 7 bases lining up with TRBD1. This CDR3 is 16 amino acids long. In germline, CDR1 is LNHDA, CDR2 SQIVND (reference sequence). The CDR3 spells CASSIGPAGGANVLTF. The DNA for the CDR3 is TGTGCCAGTAGCATAGGTCCGGCAGGGGGAGCCAACGTCCTGACTTTC.

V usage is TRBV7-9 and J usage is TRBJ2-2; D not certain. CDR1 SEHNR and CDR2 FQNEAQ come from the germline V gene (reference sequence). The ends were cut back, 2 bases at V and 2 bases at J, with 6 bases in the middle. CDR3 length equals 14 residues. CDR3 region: CASSLSVNTGELFF. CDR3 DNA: TGTGCCAGCAGCTTAAGTGTAAACACCGGGGAGCTGTTTTTT.

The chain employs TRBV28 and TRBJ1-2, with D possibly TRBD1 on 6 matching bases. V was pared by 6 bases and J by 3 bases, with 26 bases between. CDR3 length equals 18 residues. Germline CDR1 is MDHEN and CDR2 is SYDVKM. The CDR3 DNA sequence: TGTGCCAGCAGCAGTCTCAACAGGGCGGGTCCAGAACACTATGGCTACACCTTC. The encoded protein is CASSSLNRAGPEHYGYTF.

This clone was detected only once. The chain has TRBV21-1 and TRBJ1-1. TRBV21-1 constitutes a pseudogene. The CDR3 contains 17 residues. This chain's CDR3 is CASSKEGAGRGNTEAFF. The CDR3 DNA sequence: TGTGCCAGCAGCAAAGAAGGGGCAGGACGGGGGAACACTGAAGCTTTCTTT.

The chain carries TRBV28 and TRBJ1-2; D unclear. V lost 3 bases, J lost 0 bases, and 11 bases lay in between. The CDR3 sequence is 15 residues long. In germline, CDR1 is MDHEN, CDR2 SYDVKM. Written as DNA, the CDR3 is TGTGCCAGCAGTTTTAGGATAAGTGCTAACTATGGCTACACCTTC. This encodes CASSFRISANYGYTF.

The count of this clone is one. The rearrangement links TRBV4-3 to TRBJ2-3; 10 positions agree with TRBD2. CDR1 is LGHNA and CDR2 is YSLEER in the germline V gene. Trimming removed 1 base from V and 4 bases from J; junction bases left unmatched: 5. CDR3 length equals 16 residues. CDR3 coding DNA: TGCGCCAGCAGCCAAGGCAGTCTAGCGGGGGCAGATACGCAGTATTTT. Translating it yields CASSQGSLAGADTQYF.

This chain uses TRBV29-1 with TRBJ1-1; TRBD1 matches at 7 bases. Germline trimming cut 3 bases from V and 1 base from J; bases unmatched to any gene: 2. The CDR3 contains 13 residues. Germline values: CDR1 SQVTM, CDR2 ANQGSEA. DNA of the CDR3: TGCAGCGTTGACGCAGGGGGGAACACTGAAGCTTTCTTT. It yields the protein CSVDAGGNTEAFF.